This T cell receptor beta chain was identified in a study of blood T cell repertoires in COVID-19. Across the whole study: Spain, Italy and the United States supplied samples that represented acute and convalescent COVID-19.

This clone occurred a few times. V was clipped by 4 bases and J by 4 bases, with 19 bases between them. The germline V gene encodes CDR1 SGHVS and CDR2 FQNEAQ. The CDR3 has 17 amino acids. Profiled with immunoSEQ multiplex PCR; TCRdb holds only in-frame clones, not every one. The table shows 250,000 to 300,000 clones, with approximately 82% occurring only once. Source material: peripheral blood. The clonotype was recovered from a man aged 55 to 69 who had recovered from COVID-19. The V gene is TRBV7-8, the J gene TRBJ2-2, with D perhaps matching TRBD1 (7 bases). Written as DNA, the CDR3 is TGTGCCAGCAGCTGGCGAGGCTTGCAGGGGGGCACCGGGGAGCTGTTTTTT. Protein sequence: CASSWRGLQGGTGELFF.